This T cell receptor beta chain emerged from a study of blood T cells in healthy people across ages. PBMCs were isolated at a quantity of at least 7 million per sample. With each sample, at least 5 micrograms of total RNA were extracted. This clonotype has a handful of counts. Its target is not known. Findings of the study overall: Naive and antigen-experienced cells could not be conclusively compared, given unsorted PBMCs. One million T cells yielded diversity estimates that were considered underestimates.

The CDR3 loop spans 13 amino acids. The ends were cut back, 0 bases at V and 6 bases at J, with 11 bases in the middle. Germline lookup yields CDR1 DFQATT and CDR2 SNEGSKA (reference sequence). A second 7 to 11 cycle PCR used barcoded and J-beta primers. From the 5' RACE reads, TCRdb called clonotypes with MiXCR, one entry per CDR3 protein. This table has some 690,000 distinct CDR3 sequences, 20% to 25% appearing once. Sequenced sample: blood. The receptor was isolated from a man aged 65-85 years in good health. The chain has TRBV20-1 and TRBJ2-5, with D unresolved. This CDR3 reads CSARDLAPKTQYF. The DNA of the CDR3 is TGCAGTGCTAGAGATCTGGCTCCCAAGACCCAGTACTTC.